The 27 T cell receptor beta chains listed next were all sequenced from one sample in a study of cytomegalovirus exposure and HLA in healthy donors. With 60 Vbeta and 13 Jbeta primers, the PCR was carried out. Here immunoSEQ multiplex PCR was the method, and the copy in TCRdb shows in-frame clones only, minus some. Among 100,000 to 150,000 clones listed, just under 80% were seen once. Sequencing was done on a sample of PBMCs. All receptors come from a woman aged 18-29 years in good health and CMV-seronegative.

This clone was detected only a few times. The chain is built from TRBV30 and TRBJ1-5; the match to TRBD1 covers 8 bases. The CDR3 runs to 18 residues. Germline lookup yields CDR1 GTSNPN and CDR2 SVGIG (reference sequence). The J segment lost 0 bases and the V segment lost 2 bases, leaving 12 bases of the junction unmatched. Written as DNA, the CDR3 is TGTGCCTGGAGTTCAGGGGGCGCGATGACCTATAGCAATCAGCCCCAGCATTTT. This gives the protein CAWSSGGAMTYSNQPQHF.

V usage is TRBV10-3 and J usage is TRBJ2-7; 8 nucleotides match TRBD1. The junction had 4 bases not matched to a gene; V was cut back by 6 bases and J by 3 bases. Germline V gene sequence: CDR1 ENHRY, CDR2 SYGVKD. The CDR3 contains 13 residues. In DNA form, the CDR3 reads TGTGCCATCAGGGTAGGACAGGGCTACGAGCAGTACTTC. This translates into CAIRVGQGYEQYF.

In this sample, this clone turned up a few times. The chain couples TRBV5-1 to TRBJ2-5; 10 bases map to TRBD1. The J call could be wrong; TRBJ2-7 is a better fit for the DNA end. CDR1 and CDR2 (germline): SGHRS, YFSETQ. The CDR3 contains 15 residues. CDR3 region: CASSPTGDRGYEQYF. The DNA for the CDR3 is TGCGCCAGCAGCCCGACGGGGGACAGGGGCTACGAGCAGTACTTC.

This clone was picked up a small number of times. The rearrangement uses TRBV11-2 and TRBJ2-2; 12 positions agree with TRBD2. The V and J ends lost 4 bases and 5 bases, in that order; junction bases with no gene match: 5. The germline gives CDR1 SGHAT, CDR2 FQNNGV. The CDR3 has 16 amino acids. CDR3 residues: CASSYRLAGVTGELFF. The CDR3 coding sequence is TGTGCCAGCAGCTACCGACTAGCGGGGGTTACCGGGGAGCTGTTTTTT.

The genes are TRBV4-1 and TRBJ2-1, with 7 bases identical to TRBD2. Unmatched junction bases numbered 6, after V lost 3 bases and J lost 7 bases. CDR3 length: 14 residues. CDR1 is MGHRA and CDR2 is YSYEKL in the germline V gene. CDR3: CASSHQSRGNEQFF. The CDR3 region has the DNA TGCGCCAGCAGCCACCAGTCGCGGGGGAATGAGCAGTTCTTC.

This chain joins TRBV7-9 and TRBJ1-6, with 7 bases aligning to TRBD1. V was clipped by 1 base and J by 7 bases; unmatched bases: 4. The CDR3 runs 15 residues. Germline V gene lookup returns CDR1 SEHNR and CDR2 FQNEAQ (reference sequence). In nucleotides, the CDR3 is TGTGCCAGCAGCTTAGTGGACAGGAGGAATTCACCCCTCCACTTT. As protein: CASSLVDRRNSPLHF. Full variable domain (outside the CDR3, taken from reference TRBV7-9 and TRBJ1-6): DTGVSQNPRHKITKRGQNVTFRCDPISEHNRLYWYRQTLGQGPEFLTYFQNEAQLEKSRLLSDRFSAERPKGSFSTLEIQRTEQGDSAMYLCASSLVDRRNSPLHFGNGTRLTVT.

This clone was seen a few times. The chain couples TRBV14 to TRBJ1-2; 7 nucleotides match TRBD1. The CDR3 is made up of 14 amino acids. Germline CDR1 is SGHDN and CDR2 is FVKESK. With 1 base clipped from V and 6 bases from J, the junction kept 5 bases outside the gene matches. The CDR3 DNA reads TGTGCCAGCAGCCAAGTAAGGGGGCCCGATGGCTACACCTTC. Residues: CASSQVRGPDGYTF.

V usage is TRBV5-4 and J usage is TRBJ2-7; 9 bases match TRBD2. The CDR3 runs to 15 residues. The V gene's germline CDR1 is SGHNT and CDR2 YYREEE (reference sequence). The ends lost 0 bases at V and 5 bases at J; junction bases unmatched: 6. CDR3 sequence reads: CASSLEGGRANEQYF. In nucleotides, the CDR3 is TGTGCCAGCAGCTTGGAGGGCGGGAGGGCCAACGAGCAGTACTTC.

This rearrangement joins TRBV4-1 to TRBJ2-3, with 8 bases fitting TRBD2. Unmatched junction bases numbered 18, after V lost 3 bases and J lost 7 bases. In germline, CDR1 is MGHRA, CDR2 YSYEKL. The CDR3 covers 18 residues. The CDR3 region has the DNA TGCGCCAGCAGCCAGCCCACGGGGGGGGCTTCCTCCAAAAATACGCAGTATTTT. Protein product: CASSQPTGGASSKNTQYF.

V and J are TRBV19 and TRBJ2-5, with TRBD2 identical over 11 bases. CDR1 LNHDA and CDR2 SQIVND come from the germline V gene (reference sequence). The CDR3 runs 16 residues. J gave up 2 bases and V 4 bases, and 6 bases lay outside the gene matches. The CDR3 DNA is TGTGCCAGTAGTACACTTAGCGGGAGGGTACAAGAGACCCAGTACTTC. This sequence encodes CASSTLSGRVQETQYF.

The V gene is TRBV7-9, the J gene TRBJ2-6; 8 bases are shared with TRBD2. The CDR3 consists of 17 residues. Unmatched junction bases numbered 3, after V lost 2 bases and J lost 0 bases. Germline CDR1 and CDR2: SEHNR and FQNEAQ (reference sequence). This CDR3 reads CASSLRAGVSGANVLTF. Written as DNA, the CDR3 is TGTGCCAGCAGCTTAAGAGCGGGAGTCTCTGGGGCCAACGTCCTGACTTTC.

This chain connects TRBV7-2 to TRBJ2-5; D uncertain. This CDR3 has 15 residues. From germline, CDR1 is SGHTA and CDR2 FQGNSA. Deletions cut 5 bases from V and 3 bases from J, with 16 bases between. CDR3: CASSPKIEKKETQYF. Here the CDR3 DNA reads TGTGCCAGCAGCCCAAAAATAGAGAAAAAAGAGACCCAGTACTTC. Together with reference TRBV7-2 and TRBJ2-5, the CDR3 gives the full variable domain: GAGVSQSPSNKVTEKGKDVELRCDPISGHTALYWYRQSLGQGLEFLIYFQGNSAPDKSGLPSDRFSAERTGGSVSTLTIQRTQQEDSAVYLCASSPKIEKKETQYFGPGTRLLVL.

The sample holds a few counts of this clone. The CDR3 sequence is CASSLGQSYEQYF. As DNA, the CDR3 is TGTGCCAGCAGCTTGGGACAGTCCTACGAGCAGTACTTC. The rearrangement links TRBV11-3 to TRBJ2-7, with 7 bases lining up with TRBD1. The CDR3 totals 13 residues. Germline-derived CDR1 and CDR2 are SGHNT and YENEEA. With V trimmed by 3 bases and J by 1 base, 0 bases remained unmatched.

This chain's CDR3 is CASSKYPGGNQPQHF. The CDR3 region has the DNA TGTGCCAGCAGCAAATACCCAGGGGGCAATCAGCCCCAGCATTTT. The chain links TRBV21-1 to TRBJ1-5; TRBD1, the D gene given by the table, was not confirmed from the DNA. TRBV21-1 is recorded as a pseudogene. The CDR3 loop spans 15 amino acids.

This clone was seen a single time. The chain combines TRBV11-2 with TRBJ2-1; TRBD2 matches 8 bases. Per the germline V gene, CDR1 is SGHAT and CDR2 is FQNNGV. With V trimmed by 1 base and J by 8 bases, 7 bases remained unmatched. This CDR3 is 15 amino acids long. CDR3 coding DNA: TGTGCCAGCAGCTTAGGAGAGCGGGAGAAGGATGAGCAGTTCTTC. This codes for CASSLGEREKDEQFF.

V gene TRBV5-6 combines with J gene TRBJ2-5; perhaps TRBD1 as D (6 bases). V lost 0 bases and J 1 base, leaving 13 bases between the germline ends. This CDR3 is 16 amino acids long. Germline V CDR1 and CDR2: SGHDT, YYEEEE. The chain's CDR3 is CASSLGGQGIQETQYF. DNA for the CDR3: TGTGCCAGCAGCTTGGGAGGGCAGGGGATCCAAGAGACCCAGTACTTC. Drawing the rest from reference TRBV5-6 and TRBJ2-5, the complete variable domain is DAGVTQSPTHLIKTRGQQVTLRCSPKSGHDTVSWYQQALGQGPQFIFQYYEEEERQRGNFPDRFSGHQFPNYSSELNVNALLLGDSALYLCASSLGGQGIQETQYFGPGTRLLVL.

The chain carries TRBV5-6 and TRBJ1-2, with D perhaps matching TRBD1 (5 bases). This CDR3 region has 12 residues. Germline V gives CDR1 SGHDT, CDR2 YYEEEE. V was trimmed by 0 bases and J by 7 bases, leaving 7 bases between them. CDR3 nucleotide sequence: TGTGCCAGCAGCTTGGTCGGGGGTGGCTACACCTTC. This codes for CASSLVGGGYTF. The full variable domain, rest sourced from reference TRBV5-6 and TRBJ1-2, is DAGVTQSPTHLIKTRGQQVTLRCSPKSGHDTVSWYQQALGQGPQFIFQYYEEEERQRGNFPDRFSGHQFPNYSSELNVNALLLGDSALYLCASSLVGGGYTFGSGTRLTVV.

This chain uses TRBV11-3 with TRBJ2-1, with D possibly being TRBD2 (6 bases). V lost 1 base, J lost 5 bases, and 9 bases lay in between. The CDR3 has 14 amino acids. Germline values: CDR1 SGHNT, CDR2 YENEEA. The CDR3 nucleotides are TGTGCCAGCAGCTTAGCGGGAGCTGACAATGAGCAGTTCTTC. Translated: CASSLAGADNEQFF.

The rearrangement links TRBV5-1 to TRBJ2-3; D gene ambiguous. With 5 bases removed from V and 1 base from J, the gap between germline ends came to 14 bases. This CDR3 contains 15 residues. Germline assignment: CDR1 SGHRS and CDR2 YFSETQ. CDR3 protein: CASREAVEGTDTQYF. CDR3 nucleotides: TGCGCCAGCAGAGAAGCTGTTGAGGGCACAGATACGCAGTATTTT.

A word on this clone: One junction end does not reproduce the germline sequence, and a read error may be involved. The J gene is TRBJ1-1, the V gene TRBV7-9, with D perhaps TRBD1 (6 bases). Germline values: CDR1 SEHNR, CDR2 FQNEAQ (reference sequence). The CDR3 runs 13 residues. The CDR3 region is CSSSLVASTGAFF. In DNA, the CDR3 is TGTTCCAGCAGCTTAGTGGCGTCGACAGGAGCTTTCTTT.

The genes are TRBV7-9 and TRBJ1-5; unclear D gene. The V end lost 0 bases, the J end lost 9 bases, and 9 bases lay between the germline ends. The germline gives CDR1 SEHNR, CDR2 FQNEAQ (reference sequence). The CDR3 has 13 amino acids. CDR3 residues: CASSLAPEPPQHF. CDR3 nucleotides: TGTGCCAGCAGCTTAGCTCCGGAGCCGCCCCAGCATTTT.

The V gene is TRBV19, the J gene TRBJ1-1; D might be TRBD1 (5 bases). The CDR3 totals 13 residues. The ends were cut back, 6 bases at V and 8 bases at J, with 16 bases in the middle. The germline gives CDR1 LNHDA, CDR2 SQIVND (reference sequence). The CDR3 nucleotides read TGTGCCAGTAGGCGGGACGCCGGGGAGGAAGCTTTCTTT. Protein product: CASRRDAGEEAFF.

The CDR3 coding sequence is TGTGCCGGGGGGACAGATAGCAATCAGCCCCAGCATTTT. It encodes CAGGTDSNQPQHF. The rearrangement links TRBV28 to TRBJ1-5, with 7 bases lining up with TRBD1. Germline CDR1 is MDHEN and CDR2 is SYDVKM. The CDR3 is 13 amino acids. V gave up 11 bases and J gave up 0 bases; unmatched junction bases: 4. The whole variable domain, filled in from reference TRBV28 and TRBJ1-5, reads DVKVTQSSRYLVKRTGEKVFLECVQDMDHENMFWYRQDPGLGLRLIYFSYDVKMKEKGDIPEGYSVSREKKERFSLILESASTNQTSMYLCAGGTDSNQPQHFGDGTRLSIL.

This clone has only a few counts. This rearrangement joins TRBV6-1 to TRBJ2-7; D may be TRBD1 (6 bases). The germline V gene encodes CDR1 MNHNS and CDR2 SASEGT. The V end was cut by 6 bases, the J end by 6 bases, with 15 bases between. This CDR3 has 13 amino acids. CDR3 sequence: CASRGGSGLEQYF. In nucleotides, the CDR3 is TGTGCCAGCAGAGGGGGTTCGGGGCTCGAGCAGTACTTC.

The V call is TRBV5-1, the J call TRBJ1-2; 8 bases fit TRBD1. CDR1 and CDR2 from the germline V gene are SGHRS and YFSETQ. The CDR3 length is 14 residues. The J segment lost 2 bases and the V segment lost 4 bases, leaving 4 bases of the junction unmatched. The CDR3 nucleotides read TGCGCCAGCAGCGCCGGACAGGGCAACTATGGCTACACCTTC. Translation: CASSAGQGNYGYTF.

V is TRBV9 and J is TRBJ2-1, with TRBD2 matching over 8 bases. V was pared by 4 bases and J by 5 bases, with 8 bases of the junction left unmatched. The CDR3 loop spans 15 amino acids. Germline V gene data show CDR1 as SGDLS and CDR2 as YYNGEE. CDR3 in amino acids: CASSTAGGLNNEQFF. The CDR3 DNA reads TGTGCCAGCAGCACTGCGGGAGGACTCAACAATGAGCAGTTCTTC.

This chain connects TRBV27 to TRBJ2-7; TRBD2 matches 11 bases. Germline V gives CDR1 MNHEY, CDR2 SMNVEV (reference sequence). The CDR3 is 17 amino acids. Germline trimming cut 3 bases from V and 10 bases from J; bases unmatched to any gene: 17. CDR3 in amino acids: CASSLGILAGERRGQYF. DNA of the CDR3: TGTGCCAGCAGTTTGGGGATACTAGCGGGAGAAAGAAGGGGCCAGTACTTC.